These 30 T cell receptor beta chains were sequenced from one sample in a study of breast tumors, draining lymph nodes, adjacent tissues. MiXCR, run by TCRdb on the multiplex PCR reads, gives a single entry per CDR3 protein. The table has 150,000 to 200,000 distinct CDR3 sequences, 33% seen once. Samples came from axillary lymph nodes draining the breast cancer. The source material was axillary lymph node tissue. The receptor set was obtained from a female donor with breast cancer. Some clones in this sample may be carry-over from other donors' samples.

The V and J genes are TRBV6-1 and TRBJ2-3; D gene ambiguous. There are 17 residues in the CDR3. CDR1 MNHNS and CDR2 SASEGT come from the germline V gene. Trimming left V 0 bases short and J 2 bases short, with 15 bases between. The CDR3 sequence: CASSEAPGKGPTDTQYF. The CDR3 bases are TGTGCCAGCAGTGAAGCGCCTGGAAAGGGCCCCACAGATACGCAGTATTTT.

The J gene is TRBJ2-7, the V gene TRBV11-3, with D maybe TRBD2 (5 bases). The CDR3 is 12 residues long. The germline V gene has CDR1 SGHNT and CDR2 YENEEA. Deletions cut 5 bases from V and 6 bases from J, with 11 bases between. This CDR3 is CASSRGQTEQYF. The DNA of the CDR3 is TGTGCCAGCAGCCGGGGTCAAACCGAGCAGTACTTC.

The rearrangement links TRBV7-6 to TRBJ1-1; 8 bases are a match to TRBD1. V gave up 1 base and J gave up 8 bases; unmatched junction bases: 3. Germline V CDR1 and CDR2: SGHVS, FNYEAQ. The CDR3 spans 13 residues. Written as DNA, the CDR3 is TGTGCCAGCAGCTTAGATGACAGGGGAGAAGCTTTCTTT. Its translation: CASSLDDRGEAFF.

This clonotype was picked up many times. This chain joins TRBV6-1 and TRBJ2-2; D gene uncertain. V was trimmed by 2 bases and J by 6 bases, leaving 13 bases between them. The CDR3 consists of 15 residues. Germline CDR1 reads MNHNS; CDR2 reads SASEGT. This CDR3 reads CASSEFRIRPGELFF. DNA of the CDR3: TGTGCCAGCAGTGAATTCCGGATTAGGCCCGGGGAGCTGTTTTTT.

On this clonotype: This may come from a read error, since a much larger clone is one base off. V usage is TRBV6-1 and J usage is TRBJ1-6, with D uncertain. Trimming removed 6 bases at V and 0 bases at J, with 9 bases between. Looked up from germline, CDR1 is MNHNS and CDR2 is SASEGT. The CDR3 runs to 15 residues. CDR3 sequence (DNA): TGTGCCAGCAGGCACTACAGCTCCTATAATTCACCCCTCCACTTT. It encodes CASRHYSSYNSPLHF.

In this sample, this clonotype turned up many times. This chain joins TRBV28 and TRBJ1-2; TRBD1 might be the D (5 bases). The V gene lost 6 bases and the J gene lost 2 bases, with 13 bases spanning the gap. The CDR3 spans 14 residues. Germline CDR1 is MDHEN and CDR2 is SYDVKM. The CDR3: CASRTSGGNYGYTF. The CDR3 DNA sequence: TGTGCCAGCAGGACCAGCGGGGGAAACTATGGCTACACCTTC.

This clonotype was seen ten or more times. The chain carries TRBV7-3 and TRBJ2-3, with TRBD2 matching 13 bases. Trimming cost V 1 base and J 8 bases; bases outside gene matches: 9. The CDR3 runs to 17 residues. Germline V gene lookup returns CDR1 SGHTA and CDR2 FQGTGA. This CDR3 is CASSLSPGLAGTTTQYF. The CDR3 DNA sequence: TGTGCCAGCAGCTTAAGCCCGGGACTAGCGGGGACTACTACGCAGTATTTT. The variable domain in full, with the rest retrieved from reference TRBV7-3 and TRBJ2-3, is GAGVSQTPSNKVTEKGKYVELRCDPISGHTALYWYRQSLGQGPEFLIYFQGTGAADDSGLPNDRFFAVRPEGSVSTLKIQRTERGDSAVYLCASSLSPGLAGTTTQYFGPGTRLTVL.

This clonotype was detected ten times or more. The chain links TRBV4-1 to TRBJ2-1, with 11 bases matching TRBD2. Per the germline V gene, CDR1 is MGHRA and CDR2 is YSYEKL. This CDR3 region has 16 residues. Losses at the gene ends were 5 bases for V and 10 bases for J; bases not matched to a gene: 13. CDR3 coding DNA: TGCGCCAGCAGCTATTCCGGGACTAGCGGCTTTGGGGAGCAGTTCTTC. Translating it yields CASSYSGTSGFGEQFF.

Turning to this clonotype: At one of its ends the junction is not consistent with the germline gene, which may arise from a read error. The chain uses TRBV5-4 and TRBJ2-7, with a weak D call TRBD1 (6 bases). The CDR3 is made up of 16 amino acids. Germline CDR1 and CDR2: SGHNT and YYREEE (reference sequence). CDR3 coding DNA: TGTGCCAGCAGCTTGTCAGGGCAGGGGCCCACCTACGAGCGGTACTTC. Amino acids: CASSLSGQGPTYERYF.

This clonotype was seen ten or more times. V and J are TRBV6-5 and TRBJ2-2; the D gene is possibly TRBD1 (6 bases). V lost 8 bases and J 7 bases, leaving 17 bases between the germline ends. Germline V gives CDR1 MNHEY, CDR2 SVGAGI. The CDR3 has 14 residues. This CDR3 is CASQKQGSHGELFF. The DNA of the CDR3 is TGTGCCAGCCAGAAACAGGGAAGTCACGGGGAGCTGTTTTTT.

The table lists this clonotype with many counts. This chain uses TRBV30 with TRBJ2-2; TRBD2 agrees at 7 bases. Germline assignment: CDR1 GTSNPN and CDR2 SVGIG (reference sequence). The length of the CDR3 is 18 residues. Unmatched junction bases numbered 13, after V lost 0 bases and J lost 3 bases. The CDR3 region is CAWSVLWGRALDTGELFF. The CDR3 DNA is TGTGCCTGGAGTGTACTGTGGGGGAGGGCCCTCGACACCGGGGAGCTGTTTTTT.

Worth noting for this clonotype: At one end the junction does not follow the germline gene, possibly because of a read error. The V call is TRBV5-6, the J call TRBJ2-7; the D gene is possibly TRBD2 (5 bases). The CDR3 sequence is 15 residues long. CDR1 is SGHDT and CDR2 is YYEEEE in the germline V gene. Here the CDR3 DNA reads TGTACCAGCAGCTTGGGCCTAGCAGAGACCTACGAGCAGTACTTC. Residues: CTSSLGLAETYEQYF.

As for this clonotype: Its ends do not fully match the called genes, so a read error is possible. The V and J genes are TRBV14 and TRBJ1-1; possible D gene TRBD1, 5 bases. CDR3 length: 14 residues. Germline loops: CDR1 SGHDN, CDR2 FVKESK. CDR3 amino acids: CASSHEFWGTEASF. For the CDR3, the DNA is TGTGCCAGCAGCCATGAATTCTGGGGCACTGAAGCTTCCTTT.

The CDR3 bases are TGTGCCACCAGTGATTTGGCCCGGGGCCTCCACAAATCCCAGTATTTT. Encoded protein: CATSDLARGLHKSQYF. This sequence joins TRBV24-1 and TRBJ2-3; perhaps D is TRBD1 or TRBD2 (5 bases each). Germline values: CDR1 KGHDR, CDR2 SFDVKD. Trimming took 0 bases from V and 12 from J, leaving 21 bases between them. The CDR3 totals 16 residues.

This clonotype was counted at least ten times. This chain uses TRBV27 with TRBJ1-5; TRBD1 matches at 9 bases. The CDR3 contains 14 residues. V shed 5 bases and J 6 bases; nucleotides not matched to a gene: 5. Germline V CDR1 and CDR2: MNHEY, SMNVEV (reference sequence). The CDR3 here is CASSGQGSSQPQHF. The CDR3 bases are TGTGCCAGCAGTGGACAGGGGAGTAGTCAGCCCCAGCATTTT.

Turning to this clonotype: This may arise from a read error, as a much more abundant clone is one base away. The CDR3 DNA is TGCAGTGCTAGCAACCCGGGAGGTAGCGGCGAGCAGTACTTC. Translation gives CSASNPGGSGEQYF. The rearrangement joins TRBV20-1 to TRBJ2-7; 7 bases are shared with TRBD2. The CDR3 is 14 residues long. The germline CDR1 and CDR2 sequences are DFQATT and SNEGSKA (reference sequence). V was clipped by 3 bases and J by 6 bases; unmatched bases: 11.

The sample holds many counts of this clonotype. This chain uses TRBV15 with TRBJ2-3; D is unresolved. The germline gives CDR1 LNHNV, CDR2 YYDKDF (reference sequence). The CDR3 spans 16 residues. V lost 2 bases to trimming and J lost 2 bases, with 14 bases between them. The CDR3 DNA sequence: TGTGCCACCAGCAGACCGGACCTGAATCCCACAGATACGCAGTATTTT. As protein: CATSRPDLNPTDTQYF.

Comment on this clonotype: A much larger clone differs by one base, so this may be a read error. The chain joins TRBV3-1 to TRBJ1-2; perhaps TRBD1 as D (6 bases). In germline, CDR1 is LGHDT, CDR2 YNNKEL (reference sequence). Trimming cost V 4 bases and J 5 bases, with 17 bases left between them. CDR3 size: 15 residues. The CDR3: CASSRVGAIIYGYTF. The DNA for the CDR3 is TGTGCCAGCAGCCGAGTGGGGGCAATTATATATGGCTACACCTTC.

This clonotype was recorded once. This rearrangement joins TRBV10-3 to TRBJ1-2, with a tentative D call TRBD1 (5 bases). This CDR3 comprises 13 residues. Germline CDR1 reads ENHRY; CDR2 reads SYGVKD. Deletions cut 4 bases from V and 8 bases from J, with 14 bases between. The CDR3 DNA reads TGTGCCATCAGTGCCGGGACCGACCTGGGCTACACCTTC. Residues: CAISAGTDLGYTF.

The chain joins TRBV5-1 to TRBJ2-2; 11 bases are shared with TRBD1. The CDR3 covers 17 residues. The germline V gene has CDR1 SGHRS and CDR2 YFSETQ. V shed 0 bases, J shed 6 bases, and the junction held 7 bases outside the gene matches. CDR3 loop: CASSLEYTGQGAGELFF. The CDR3 DNA is TGCGCCAGCAGCTTGGAATACACGGGACAGGGGGCCGGGGAGCTGTTTTTT.

On this clonotype itself: One base away lies a much larger clone, so this may be a sequencing read error. V gene TRBV4-2 combines with J gene TRBJ2-7, with D possibly TRBD2 on 5 matching bases. This CDR3 is 13 amino acids long. Germline loops: CDR1 LGHNA, CDR2 YNFKEQ. CDR3 sequence reads: CASSQERDDEQHF. CDR3 sequence (DNA): TGTGCCAGCAGCCAGGAGAGGGATGACGAGCAGCACTTC.

V usage is TRBV5-1 and J usage is TRBJ2-1; D is perhaps TRBD1 (6 bases). The V and J ends lost 4 bases and 7 bases respectively, with 15 bases between them. The CDR3 consists of 14 residues. CDR1 and CDR2 from the germline V gene are SGHRS and YFSETQ. This CDR3 is CASSLGTTPNEQFF. In DNA, the CDR3 is TGCGCCAGCAGCCTGGGGACAACGCCAAATGAGCAGTTCTTC.

The V and J genes are TRBV19 and TRBJ1-4; D possibly corresponds to TRBD1 (6 bases). V shed 2 bases and J shed 4 bases, with 8 bases lying between them. Looked up from germline, CDR1 is LNHDA and CDR2 is SQIVND (reference sequence). The CDR3 contains 14 residues. The CDR3 sequence: CASSIQGLNEKLFF. In DNA, the CDR3 is TGTGCCAGTAGTATACAGGGGCTTAATGAAAAACTGTTTTTT.

This clonotype was picked up many times. The chain joins TRBV25-1 to TRBJ1-2; no clear D. The CDR3 contains 13 residues. V was clipped by 0 bases and J by 2 bases, with 4 bases between them. Per the germline V gene, CDR1 is MGHDK and CDR2 is SYGVNS. In nucleotides, the CDR3 is TGTGCCAGCAGTGAATATGGGAACTATGGCTACACCTTC. Protein: CASSEYGNYGYTF.

As concerns this clonotype: Sequence at one end of the junction differs from germline and may be a read error. The rearrangement joins TRBV6-6 to TRBJ2-1, with a possible D match to TRBD2 (5 bases). Per the germline V gene, CDR1 is MNHNY and CDR2 is SVGAGI (reference sequence). The CDR3 is 18 residues long. CDR3 sequence reads: CASSHSRVRTGVGNEQFF. In DNA form, the CDR3 reads TGTGCCAGCAGTCACTCGAGAGTAAGGACCGGGGTCGGCAATGAGCAGTTCTTC.

This clonotype was detected many times. The genes are TRBV7-8 and TRBJ1-4; the D is unclear. V lost 1 base and J 6 bases, leaving 15 bases between the germline ends. Germline V CDR1 and CDR2: SGHVS, FQNEAQ. The CDR3 sequence is 16 residues long. For the CDR3, the DNA is TGTGCCAGCAGCTTAGAGTACGGGATCGGGGATGAAAAACTGTTTTTT. Translating gives CASSLEYGIGDEKLFF.

The table lists this clonotype with many counts. This chain joins TRBV5-1 and TRBJ1-4; maybe TRBD1 (5 bases). The ends were cut back, 7 bases at V and 4 bases at J, with 17 bases in the middle. This CDR3 region has 15 residues. Germline CDR1 is SGHRS and CDR2 is YFSETQ. CDR3 in amino acids: CASANRQPGNEKLFF. The CDR3 bases are TGCGCCAGCGCAAACCGACAGCCCGGTAATGAAAAACTGTTTTTT. Based on the CDR3 plus reference TRBV5-1 and TRBJ1-4, the full variable domain is KAGVTQTPRYLIKTRGQQVTLSCSPISGHRSVSWYQQTPGQGLQFLFEYFSETQRNKGNFPGRFSGRQFSNSRSEMNVSTLELGDSALYLCASANRQPGNEKLFFGSGTQLSVL.

This clonotype was recorded many times. The chain recombines TRBV6-5 with TRBJ2-5; perhaps TRBD2 as D (5 bases). V was cut by 7 bases and J by 2 bases, with 17 bases left in between. CDR1 and CDR2 from the germline V gene are MNHEY and SVGAGI. CDR3 size: 15 residues. CDR3 in amino acids: CASTSEGGRQETQYF. CDR3 DNA sequence: TGTGCCAGCACCAGTGAAGGAGGACGACAAGAGACCCAGTACTTC.

The V gene is TRBV15, the J gene TRBJ2-7; 7 nucleotides agree with TRBD1. Germline loops: CDR1 LNHNV, CDR2 YYDKDF (reference sequence). V was clipped by 0 bases and J by 0 bases; unmatched bases: 5. The CDR3 is made up of 16 amino acids. CDR3 in DNA: TGTGCCACCAGCAGAGATCCACAGGGGACCTCCTACGAGCAGTACTTC. It is translated as CATSRDPQGTSYEQYF.

This clonotype was picked up many times. The rearrangement joins TRBV2 to TRBJ2-1; 9 nucleotides match TRBD1. CDR3 length: 15 amino acids. CDR1 is SNHLY and CDR2 is FYNNEI in the germline V gene. Trimming cost V 6 bases and J 2 bases; bases outside gene matches: 5. In DNA, the CDR3 is TGTGCCAGCAGGCGTACAGGGGGCACCTACAATGAGCAGTTCTTC. Its translation is CASRRTGGTYNEQFF.